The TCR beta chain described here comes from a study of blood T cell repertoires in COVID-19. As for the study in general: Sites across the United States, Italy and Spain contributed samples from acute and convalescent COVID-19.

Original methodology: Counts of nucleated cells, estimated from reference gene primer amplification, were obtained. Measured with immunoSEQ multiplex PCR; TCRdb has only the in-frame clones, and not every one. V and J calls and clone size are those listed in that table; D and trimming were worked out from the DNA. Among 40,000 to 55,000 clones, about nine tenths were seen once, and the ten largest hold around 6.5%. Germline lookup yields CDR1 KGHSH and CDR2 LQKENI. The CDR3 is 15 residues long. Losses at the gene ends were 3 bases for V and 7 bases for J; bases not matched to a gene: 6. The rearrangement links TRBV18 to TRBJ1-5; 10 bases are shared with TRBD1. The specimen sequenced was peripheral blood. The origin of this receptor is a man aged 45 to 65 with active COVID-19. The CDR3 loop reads CASSPQPGQGQPQHF. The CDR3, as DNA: TGTGCCAGCTCACCTCAACCGGGACAGGGGCAGCCCCAGCATTTT.